This TCR beta chain was captured in a study of cytomegalovirus exposure and HLA in healthy donors. Study outcomes and limitations: An analysis that was carried out later associated about 17,000 TCR beta sequences with HLA alleles at 0.05 false discovery rate. A list of about 160 TCR beta chains associated with cytomegalovirus was given.

PCR employed 60 Vbeta and 13 Jbeta primers. Profiled with immunoSEQ multiplex PCR; TCRdb holds only in-frame clones, not every one. The repertoire has around 170,000 clones, around 68% of them found once; the top ten carry 1.5%. About this clone itself: Its matching antigen is unknown.

The CDR3 is made up of 16 amino acids. Unmatched junction bases numbered 7, after V lost 0 bases and J lost 5 bases. The germline gives CDR1 SGHDT, CDR2 YYEEEE. Sequencing was done on a sample of PBMCs. V usage is TRBV5-6 and J usage is TRBJ2-2; 7 nucleotides align to TRBD1. This receptor was obtained from a girl between 5 and 17 years old in good health and CMV-seronegative. The CDR3 bases are TGTGCCAGCAGCTTGGGTATGACAGGGAATACCGGGGAGCTGTTTTTT. This codes for CASSLGMTGNTGELFF.